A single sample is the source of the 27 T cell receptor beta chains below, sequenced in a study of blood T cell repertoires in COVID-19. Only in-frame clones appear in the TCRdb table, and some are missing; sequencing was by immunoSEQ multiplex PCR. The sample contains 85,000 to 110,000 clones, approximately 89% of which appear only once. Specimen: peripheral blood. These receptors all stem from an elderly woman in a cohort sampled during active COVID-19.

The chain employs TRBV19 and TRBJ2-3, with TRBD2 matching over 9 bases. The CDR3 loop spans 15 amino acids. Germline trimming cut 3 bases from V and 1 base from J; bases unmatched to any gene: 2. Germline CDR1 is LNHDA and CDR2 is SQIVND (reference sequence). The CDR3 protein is CASSMSGGRTDTQYF. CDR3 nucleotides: TGTGCCAGTAGTATGAGCGGGGGGCGCACAGATACGCAGTATTTT. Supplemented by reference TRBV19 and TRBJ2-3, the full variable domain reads DGGITQSPKYLFRKEGQNVTLSCEQNLNHDAMYWYRQDPGQGLRLIYYSQIVNDFQKGDIAEGYSVSREKKESFPLTVTSAQKNPTAFYLCASSMSGGRTDTQYFGPGTRLTVL.

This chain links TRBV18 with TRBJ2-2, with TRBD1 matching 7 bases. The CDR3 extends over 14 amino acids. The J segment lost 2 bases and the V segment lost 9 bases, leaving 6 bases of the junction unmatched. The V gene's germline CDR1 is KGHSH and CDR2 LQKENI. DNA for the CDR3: TGTGCCAGTAGGGGACAGAGTAACACCGGGGAGCTGTTTTTT. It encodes CASRGQSNTGELFF.

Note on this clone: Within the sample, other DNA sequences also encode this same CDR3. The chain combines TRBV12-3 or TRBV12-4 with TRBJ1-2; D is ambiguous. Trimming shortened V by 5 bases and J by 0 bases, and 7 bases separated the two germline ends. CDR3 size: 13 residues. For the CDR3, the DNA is TGTGCCAGCAGTAGCACAGCTAACTATGGCTACACCTTC. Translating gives CASSSTANYGYTF.

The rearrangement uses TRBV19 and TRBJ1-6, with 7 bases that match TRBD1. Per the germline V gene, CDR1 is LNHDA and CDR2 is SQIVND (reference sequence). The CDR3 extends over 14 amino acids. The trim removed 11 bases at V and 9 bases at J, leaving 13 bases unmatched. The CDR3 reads CASGTGQAGSPLHF. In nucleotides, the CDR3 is TGTGCCTCGGGGACTGGACAGGCGGGTTCACCCCTCCACTTT.

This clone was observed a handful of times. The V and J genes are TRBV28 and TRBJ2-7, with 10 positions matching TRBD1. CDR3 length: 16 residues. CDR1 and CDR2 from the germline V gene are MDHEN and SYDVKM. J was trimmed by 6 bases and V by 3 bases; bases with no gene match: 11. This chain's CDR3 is CASSFFFGTGDGEQYF. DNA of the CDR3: TGTGCCAGCAGTTTTTTCTTCGGGACAGGGGATGGCGAGCAGTACTTC.

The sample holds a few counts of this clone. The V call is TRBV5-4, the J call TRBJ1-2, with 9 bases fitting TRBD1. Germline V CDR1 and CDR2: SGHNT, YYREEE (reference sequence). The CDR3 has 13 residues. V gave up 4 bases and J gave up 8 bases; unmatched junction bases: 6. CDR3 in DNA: TGTGCCAGCAGCCAACAGGGGGCGGGCGGCTACACCTTC. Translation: CASSQQGAGGYTF.

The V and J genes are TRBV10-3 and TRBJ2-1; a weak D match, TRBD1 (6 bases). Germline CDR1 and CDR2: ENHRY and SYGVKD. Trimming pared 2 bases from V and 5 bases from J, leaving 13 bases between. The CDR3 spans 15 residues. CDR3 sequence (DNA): TGTGCCATCAGTGAGCTCCAGGGGAGTGACAATGAGCAGTTCTTC. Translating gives CAISELQGSDNEQFF.

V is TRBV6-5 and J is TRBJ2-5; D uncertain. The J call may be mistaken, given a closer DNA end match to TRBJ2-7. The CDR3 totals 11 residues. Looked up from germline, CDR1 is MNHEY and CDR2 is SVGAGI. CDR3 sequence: CASTGQVEQYF. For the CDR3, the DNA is TGTGCCAGCACTGGGCAGGTCGAGCAGTACTTC.

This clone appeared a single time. The DNA for the CDR3 is TGTGCCAGCAGCTTAGATCTGGCTAGCGGGTTACAAGAGACCCAGTACTTC. It is translated as CASSLDLASGLQETQYF. The gene calls are TRBV11-2 and TRBJ2-5; 8 nucleotides align to TRBD2. The CDR3 covers 17 residues. Germline-derived CDR1 and CDR2 are SGHAT and FQNNGV. After removal of 0 bases from V and 2 bases from J, the junction contained 8 bases not matched to a gene. The full variable domain, with the rest looked up from reference TRBV11-2 and TRBJ2-5, is EAGVAQSPRYKIIEKRQSVAFWCNPISGHATLYWYQQILGQGPKLLIQFQNNGVVDDSQLPKDRFSAERLKGVDSTLKIQPAKLEDSAVYLCASSLDLASGLQETQYFGPGTRLLVL.

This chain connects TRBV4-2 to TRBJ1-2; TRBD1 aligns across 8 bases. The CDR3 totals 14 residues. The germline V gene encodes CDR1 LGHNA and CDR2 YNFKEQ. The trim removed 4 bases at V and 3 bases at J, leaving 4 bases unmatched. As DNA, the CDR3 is TGTGCCAGCAGCCCCCGACAGGGGCACTATGGCTACACCTTC. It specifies CASSPRQGHYGYTF.

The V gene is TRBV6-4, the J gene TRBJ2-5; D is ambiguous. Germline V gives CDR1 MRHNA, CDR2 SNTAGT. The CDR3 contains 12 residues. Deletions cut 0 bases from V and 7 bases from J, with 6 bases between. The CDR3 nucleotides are TGTGCCAGCAGTGACTCTGGCGGGACCCAGTACTTC. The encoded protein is CASSDSGGTQYF.

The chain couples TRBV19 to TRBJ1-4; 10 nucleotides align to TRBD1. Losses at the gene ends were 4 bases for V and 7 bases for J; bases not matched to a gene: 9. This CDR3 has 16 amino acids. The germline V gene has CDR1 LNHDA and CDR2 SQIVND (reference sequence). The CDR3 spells CASSTLRTGGSEKLFF. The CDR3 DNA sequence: TGTGCCAGTAGTACCCTCCGGACAGGGGGGAGTGAAAAACTGTTTTTT. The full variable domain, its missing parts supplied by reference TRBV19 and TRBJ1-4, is DGGITQSPKYLFRKEGQNVTLSCEQNLNHDAMYWYRQDPGQGLRLIYYSQIVNDFQKGDIAEGYSVSREKKESFPLTVTSAQKNPTAFYLCASSTLRTGGSEKLFFGSGTQLSVL.

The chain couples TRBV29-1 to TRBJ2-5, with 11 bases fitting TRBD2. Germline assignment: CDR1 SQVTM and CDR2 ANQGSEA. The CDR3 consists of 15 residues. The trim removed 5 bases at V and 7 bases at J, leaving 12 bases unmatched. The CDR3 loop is CSVSETSGDYGTQYF. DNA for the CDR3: TGCAGCGTTTCTGAGACTAGCGGGGATTATGGGACCCAGTACTTC.

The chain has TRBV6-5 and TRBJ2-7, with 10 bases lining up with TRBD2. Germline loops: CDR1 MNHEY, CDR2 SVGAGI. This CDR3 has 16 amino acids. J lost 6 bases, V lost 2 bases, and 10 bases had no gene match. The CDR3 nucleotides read TGTGCCAGCAGTTACGAACTAGCGGGAACCCCCTTCGAGCAGTACTTC. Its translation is CASSYELAGTPFEQYF.

The CDR3 nucleotides are TGTGCCAGCAGTGAAGACCGGGATACGCAGTATTTT. Its translation is CASSEDRDTQYF. The chain combines TRBV6-1 with TRBJ2-3; D is ambiguous. In germline, CDR1 is MNHNS, CDR2 SASEGT. The CDR3 covers 12 residues. Trimming removed 1 base at V and 6 bases at J, with 5 bases between.

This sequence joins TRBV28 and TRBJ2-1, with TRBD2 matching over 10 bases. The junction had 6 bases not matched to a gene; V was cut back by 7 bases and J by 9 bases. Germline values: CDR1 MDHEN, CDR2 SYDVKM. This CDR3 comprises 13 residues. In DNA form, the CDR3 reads TGTGCCAGCATCCCTAGCGGGAGTGGTGAGCAGTTCTTC. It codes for CASIPSGSGEQFF.

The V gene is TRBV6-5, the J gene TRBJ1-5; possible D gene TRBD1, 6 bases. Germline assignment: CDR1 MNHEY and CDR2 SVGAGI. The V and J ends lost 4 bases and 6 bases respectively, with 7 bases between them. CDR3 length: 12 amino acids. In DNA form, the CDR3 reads TGTGCCAGCAGTTTAGGGGGTCAGCCCCAGCATTTT. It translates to CASSLGGQPQHF.

CDR3 DNA: TGTGCCAGCTCACCGAGGACTAGCGACAACTACGAGCAGTACTTC. Its translation: CASSPRTSDNYEQYF. V and J are TRBV18 and TRBJ2-7; 9 bases align to TRBD2. Germline values: CDR1 KGHSH, CDR2 LQKENI. V was pared by 3 bases and J by 3 bases, with 6 bases of the junction left unmatched. This CDR3 spans 15 amino acids.

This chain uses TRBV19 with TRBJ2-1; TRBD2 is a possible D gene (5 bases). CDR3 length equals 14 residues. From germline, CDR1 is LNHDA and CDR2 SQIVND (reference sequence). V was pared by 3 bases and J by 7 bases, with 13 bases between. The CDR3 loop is CASSIGKNWNEQFF. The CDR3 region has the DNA TGTGCCAGTAGTATCGGGAAAAACTGGAATGAGCAGTTCTTC.

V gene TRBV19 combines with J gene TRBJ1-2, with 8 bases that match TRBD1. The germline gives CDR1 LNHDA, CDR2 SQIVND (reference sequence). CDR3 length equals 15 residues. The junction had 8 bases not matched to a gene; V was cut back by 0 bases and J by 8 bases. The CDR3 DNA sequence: TGTGCCAGTAGTATAGAGAACAGGGGGACAGGCGGCTACACCTTC. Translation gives CASSIENRGTGGYTF.

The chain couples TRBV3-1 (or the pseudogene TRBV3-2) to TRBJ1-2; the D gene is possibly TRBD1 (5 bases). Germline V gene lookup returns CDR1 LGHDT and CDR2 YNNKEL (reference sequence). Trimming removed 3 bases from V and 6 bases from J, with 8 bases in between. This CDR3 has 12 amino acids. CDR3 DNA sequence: TGTGCCAGCAGCCAGACAGAGCATGGCTACACCTTC. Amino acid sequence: CASSQTEHGYTF.

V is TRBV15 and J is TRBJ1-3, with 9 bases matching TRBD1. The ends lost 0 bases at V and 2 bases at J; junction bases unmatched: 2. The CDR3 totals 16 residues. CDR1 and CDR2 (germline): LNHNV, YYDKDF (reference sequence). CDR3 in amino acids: CATSREGTGTGNTIYF. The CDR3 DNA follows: TGTGCCACCAGCAGAGAGGGGACAGGGACTGGAAACACCATATATTTT.

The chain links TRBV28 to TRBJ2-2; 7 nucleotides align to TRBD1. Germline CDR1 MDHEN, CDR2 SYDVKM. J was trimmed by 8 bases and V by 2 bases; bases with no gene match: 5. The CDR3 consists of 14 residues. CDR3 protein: CASSLGDREGELFF. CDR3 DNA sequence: TGTGCCAGCAGTTTAGGAGACAGGGAGGGGGAGCTGTTTTTT.

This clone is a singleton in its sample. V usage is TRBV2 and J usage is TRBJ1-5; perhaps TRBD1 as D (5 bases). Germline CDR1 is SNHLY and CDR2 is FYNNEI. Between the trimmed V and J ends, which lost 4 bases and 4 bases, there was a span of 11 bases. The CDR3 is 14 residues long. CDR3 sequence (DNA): TGTGCCAGCAGTGGGCAGGGTGGGAATCAGCCCCAGCATTTT. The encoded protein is CASSGQGGNQPQHF.

CDR3 sequence reads: CASSLSQGANTEAFF. The CDR3 DNA sequence: TGTGCCAGCAGCTTAAGCCAGGGGGCCAACACTGAAGCTTTCTTT. The J gene is TRBJ1-1, the V gene TRBV7-3, with 8 bases lining up with TRBD1. In germline, CDR1 is SGHTA, CDR2 FQGTGA. The junction had 3 bases not matched to a gene; V was cut back by 1 base and J by 2 bases. This CDR3 contains 15 residues.

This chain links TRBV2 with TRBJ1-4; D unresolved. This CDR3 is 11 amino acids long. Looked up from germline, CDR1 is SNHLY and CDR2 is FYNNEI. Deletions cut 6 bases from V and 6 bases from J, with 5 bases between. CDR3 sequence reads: CASRGDEKLFF. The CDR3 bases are TGTGCCAGCAGGGGAGATGAAAAACTGTTTTTT.

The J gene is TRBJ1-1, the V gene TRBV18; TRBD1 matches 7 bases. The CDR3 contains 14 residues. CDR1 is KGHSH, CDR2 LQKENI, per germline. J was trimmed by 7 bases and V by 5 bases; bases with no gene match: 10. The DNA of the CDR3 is TGTGCCAGCTCAATAGGGACAGTAGCCTTTGAAGCTTTCTTT. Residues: CASSIGTVAFEAFF.